The 7 T cell receptor beta chains given below trace back to one sample, sequenced in a study of blood T cells in healthy people across ages. Then a second PCR, running about 7 to 11 cycles, was carried out with a sample-barcoded 5' primer and a J-beta primer mix. From the 5' RACE reads, TCRdb called clonotypes with MiXCR, one entry per CDR3 protein. The sample carries roughly 800,000 distinct CDR3 sequences, roughly 60% recorded once. The sequenced sample was blood. The source is a man aged 30 to 45 in good health.

Only a few counts were recorded for this clonotype. This chain links TRBV29-1 with TRBJ2-1; D gene ambiguous. The V gene's germline CDR1 is SQVTM and CDR2 ANQGSEA. With 4 bases removed from V and 5 bases from J, the gap between germline ends came to 9 bases. The CDR3 runs to 12 residues. CDR3 in DNA: TGCAGCGTTGTAGCTTTCGACAATGAGCAGTTCTTC. The encoded protein is CSVVAFDNEQFF.

The sample holds a few counts of this clonotype. The V call is TRBV4-1, the J call TRBJ2-1; 8 nucleotides line up with TRBD1. The junction had 6 bases not matched to a gene; V was cut back by 4 bases and J by 4 bases. The CDR3 totals 15 residues. The germline V gene encodes CDR1 MGHRA and CDR2 YSYEKL. Here the CDR3 reads CASSLRTGSYNEQFF. For the CDR3, the DNA is TGCGCCAGCAGCCTCCGGACAGGGTCTTACAATGAGCAGTTCTTC.

About this clonotype: A much larger clone sits a single nucleotide away, making a read error possible. The chain couples TRBV6-6 to TRBJ1-1; no firm D call. The CDR3 sequence is 13 residues long. From germline, CDR1 is MNHNY and CDR2 SVGAGI (reference sequence). The germline V and J ends were trimmed by 0 bases and 1 base, with 3 bases remaining between them. The CDR3 nucleotides read TGTGCCAGCAGTTACTCGGCGAACACTGAAGCTTTCTTT. Its translation is CASSYSANTEAFF.

V usage is TRBV12-3 or TRBV12-4 and J usage is TRBJ2-3; 10 bases agree with TRBD2. Trimming cost V 2 bases and J 3 bases; bases outside gene matches: 2. The CDR3 loop spans 15 amino acids. CDR3 amino acids: CASSLILAGTDTQYF. The DNA for the CDR3 is TGTGCCAGCAGTTTAATACTAGCGGGGACAGATACGCAGTATTTT.

In this sample, this clonotype turned up a few times. The rearrangement uses TRBV29-1 and TRBJ2-7, with no clear D. CDR1 is SQVTM and CDR2 is ANQGSEA in the germline V gene. The CDR3 has 10 amino acids. Deletions cut 4 bases from V and 3 bases from J, with 4 bases between. CDR3 coding DNA: TGCAGCGTTGTGGTCTACGAGCAGTACTTC. Residues: CSVVVYEQYF.

Only a few counts were recorded for this clonotype. This sequence joins TRBV6-2 or TRBV6-3 and TRBJ2-7, with 10 positions matching TRBD2. Germline CDR1 MNHEY, CDR2 SVGEGT. The CDR3 extends over 14 amino acids. V lost 8 bases, J lost 0 bases, and 4 bases stayed unmatched. The CDR3 reads CASYSGRNSYEQYF. CDR3 bases: TGTGCCAGCTATAGCGGGAGGAACTCCTACGAGCAGTACTTC.

This clonotype was counted between two and nine times. This chain links TRBV20-1 with TRBJ2-3; no reliable D call. V lost 0 bases and J 6 bases, leaving 4 bases between the germline ends. This CDR3 region has 11 residues. In germline, CDR1 is DFQATT, CDR2 SNEGSKA (reference sequence). The CDR3, as DNA: TGCAGTGCTAGAGATCCCGATACGCAGTATTTT. Translation: CSARDPDTQYF.